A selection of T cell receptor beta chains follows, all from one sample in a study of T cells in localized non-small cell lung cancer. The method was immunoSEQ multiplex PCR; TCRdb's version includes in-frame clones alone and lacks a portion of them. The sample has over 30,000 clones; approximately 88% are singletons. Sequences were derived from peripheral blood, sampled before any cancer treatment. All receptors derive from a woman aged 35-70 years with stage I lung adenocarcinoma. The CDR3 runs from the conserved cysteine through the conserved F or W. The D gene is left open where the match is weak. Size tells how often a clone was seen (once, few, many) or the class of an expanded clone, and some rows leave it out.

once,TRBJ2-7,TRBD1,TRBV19,CASTLSGQGTYEQYF,TGTGCCAGTACCCTCTCGGGACAGGGTACCTACGAGCAGTACTTC
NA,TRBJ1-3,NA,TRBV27,CASRQDSYSGNTIYF,TGTGCCAGCAGACAGGACAGCTACTCTGGAAACACCATATATTTT
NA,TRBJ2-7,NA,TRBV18,CASSPPGGERGEQYF,TGTGCCAGCTCACCCCCGGGCGGGGAGAGGGGCGAGCAGTACTTC
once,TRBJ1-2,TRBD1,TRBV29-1,CSVVRQGEDGYTF,TGCAGCGTTGTGAGGCAGGGGGAGGACGGCTACACCTTC
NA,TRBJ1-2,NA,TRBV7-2,CASSSDVGYGYTF,TGTGCCAGCAGCTCGGACGTGGGGTATGGCTACACCTTC
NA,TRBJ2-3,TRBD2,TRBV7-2,CASSPPQAGSPDTQYF,TGTGCCAGCAGCCCTCCTCAAGCGGGATCACCAGATACGCAGTATTTT
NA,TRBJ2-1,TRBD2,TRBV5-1,CASSGGLAGGPSYNEQFF,TGCGCCAGCAGCGGGGGACTAGCGGGAGGGCCGTCCTACAATGAGCAGTTCTTC
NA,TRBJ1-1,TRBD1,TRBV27,CASSLHGTADTEAFF,TGTGCCAGCAGTCTGCACGGGACAGCCGACACTGAAGCTTTCTTT
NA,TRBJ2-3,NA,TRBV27,CASSLVAVPRLTDTQYF,TGTGCCAGCAGTCTGGTTGCCGTCCCAAGACTCACAGATACGCAGTATTTT
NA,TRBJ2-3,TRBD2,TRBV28,CASSLREGGTDTQYF,TGTGCCAGCAGTTTGCGGGAGGGCGGGACAGATACGCAGTATTTT
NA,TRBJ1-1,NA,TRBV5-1,CASSGSSGDTEAFF,TGCGCCAGCAGCGGATCCTCAGGGGACACTGAAGCTTTCTTT
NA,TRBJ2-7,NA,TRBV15,CATSREGQFYEQYF,TGTGCCACCAGCAGAGAGGGGCAGTTCTACGAGCAGTACTTC
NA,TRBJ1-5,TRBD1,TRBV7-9,CASSLSGQGQPQHF,TGTGCCAGCAGCTTATCCGGACAGGGTCAGCCCCAGCATTTT
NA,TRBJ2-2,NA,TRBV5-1,CASSLENVGAGELFF,TGCGCCAGCAGCTTGGAAAACGTCGGGGCCGGGGAGCTGTTTTTT
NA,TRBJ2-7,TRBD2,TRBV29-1,CSVLSGRGNYEQYF,TGCAGCGTTTTAAGCGGGAGGGGAAACTACGAGCAGTACTTC
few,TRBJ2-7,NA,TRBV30,CAWSPLSRWGERGQYEQYF,TGTGCCTGGAGTCCCCTCTCACGTTGGGGGGAACGCGGCCAATACGAGCAGTACTTC
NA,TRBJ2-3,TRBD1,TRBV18,CASSPGDRGDTQYF,TGTGCCAGCTCACCAGGGGACAGGGGAGATACGCAGTATTTT
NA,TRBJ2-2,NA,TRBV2,CASRRQVKSGELFF,TGTGCCAGCAGACGACAGGTGAAGTCCGGGGAGCTGTTTTTT
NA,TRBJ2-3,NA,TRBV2,CASSVDSTDTQYF,TGTGCCAGCAGTGTCGACAGCACAGATACGCAGTATTTT
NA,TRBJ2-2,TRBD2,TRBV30,CAWNWREGFTGELFF,TGTGCCTGGAATTGGCGGGAGGGTTTCACCGGGGAGCTGTTTTTT
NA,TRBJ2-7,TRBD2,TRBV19,CASRTSGGRSSYEQYF,TGTGCCAGTAGGACCTCCGGCGGGAGGAGCTCCTACGAGCAGTACTTC
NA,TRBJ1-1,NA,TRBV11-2,CASSLAGEANTEAFF,TGTGCCAGCAGCTTAGCCGGGGAAGCTAACACTGAAGCTTTCTTT
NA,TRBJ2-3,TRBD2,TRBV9,CASSVAVAGGVTDTQYF,TGTGCCAGCAGCGTAGCGGTTGCGGGAGGTGTCACAGATACGCAGTATTTT